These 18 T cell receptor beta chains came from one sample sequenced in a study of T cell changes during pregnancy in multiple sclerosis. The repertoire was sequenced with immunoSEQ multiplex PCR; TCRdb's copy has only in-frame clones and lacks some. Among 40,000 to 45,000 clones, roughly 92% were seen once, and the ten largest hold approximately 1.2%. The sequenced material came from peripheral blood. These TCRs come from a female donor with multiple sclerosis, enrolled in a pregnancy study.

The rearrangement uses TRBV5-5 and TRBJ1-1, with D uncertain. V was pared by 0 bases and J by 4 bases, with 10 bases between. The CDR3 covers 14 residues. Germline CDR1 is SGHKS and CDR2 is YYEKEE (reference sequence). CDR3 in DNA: TGTGCCAGCAGCTTGGCCGGGGTGCCCACTGAAGCTTTCTTT. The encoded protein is CASSLAGVPTEAFF.

The CDR3 reads CASSPQTDYGYTF. CDR3 coding DNA: TGCGCCAGCAGCCCACAGACAGACTATGGCTACACCTTC. This sequence joins TRBV10-1 and TRBJ1-2; D perhaps matches TRBD1 (5 bases). Germline V lookup: CDR1 WNHNN, CDR2 SYGVQD (reference sequence). The CDR3 is 13 amino acids. V dropped 6 bases and J dropped 3 bases, with 11 bases sitting between them.

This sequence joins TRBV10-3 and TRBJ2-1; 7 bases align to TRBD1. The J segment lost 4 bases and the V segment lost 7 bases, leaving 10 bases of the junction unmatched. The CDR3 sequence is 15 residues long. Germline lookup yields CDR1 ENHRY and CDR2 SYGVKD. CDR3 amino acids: CAITHPGTDYNEQFF. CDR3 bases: TGTGCCATCACTCACCCCGGGACAGATTACAATGAGCAGTTCTTC.

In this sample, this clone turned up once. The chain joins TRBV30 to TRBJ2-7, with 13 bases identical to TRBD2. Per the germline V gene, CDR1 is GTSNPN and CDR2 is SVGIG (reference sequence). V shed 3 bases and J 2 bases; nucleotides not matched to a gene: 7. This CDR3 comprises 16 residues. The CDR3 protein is CAWRQGTSGRAYEQYF. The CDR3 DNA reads TGTGCCTGGAGACAGGGAACTAGCGGGAGGGCCTACGAGCAGTACTTC.

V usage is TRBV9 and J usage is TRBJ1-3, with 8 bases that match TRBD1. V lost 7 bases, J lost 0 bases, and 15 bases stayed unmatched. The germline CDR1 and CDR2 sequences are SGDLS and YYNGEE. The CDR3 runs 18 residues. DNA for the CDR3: TGTGCCAGCGCGAAGACAGGGGTTGGGGCCTACTCTGGAAACACCATATATTTT. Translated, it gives CASAKTGVGAYSGNTIYF.

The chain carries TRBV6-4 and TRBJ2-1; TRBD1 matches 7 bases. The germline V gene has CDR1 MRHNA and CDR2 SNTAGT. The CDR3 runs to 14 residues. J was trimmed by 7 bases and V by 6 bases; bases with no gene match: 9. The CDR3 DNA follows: TGTGCCAGCAGACCGACAGGGATAAGGAATGAGCAGTTCTTC. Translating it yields CASRPTGIRNEQFF.

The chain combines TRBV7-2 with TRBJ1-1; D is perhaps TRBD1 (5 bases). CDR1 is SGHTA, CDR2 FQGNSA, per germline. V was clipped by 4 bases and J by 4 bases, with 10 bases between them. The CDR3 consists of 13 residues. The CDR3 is CASSSEGPTEAFF. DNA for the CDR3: TGTGCCAGCAGCTCGGAGGGGCCCACTGAAGCTTTCTTT.

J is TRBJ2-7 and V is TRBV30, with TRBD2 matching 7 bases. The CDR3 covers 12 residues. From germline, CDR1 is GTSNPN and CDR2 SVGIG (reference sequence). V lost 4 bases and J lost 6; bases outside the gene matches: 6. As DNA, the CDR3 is TGTGCCTGGAAAGGCGGGAGAGGCGAGCAGTACTTC. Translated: CAWKGGRGEQYF.

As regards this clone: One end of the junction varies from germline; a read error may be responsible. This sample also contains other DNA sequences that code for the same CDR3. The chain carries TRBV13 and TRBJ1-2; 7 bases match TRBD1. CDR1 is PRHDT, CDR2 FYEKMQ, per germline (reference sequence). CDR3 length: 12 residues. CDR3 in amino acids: CASSLEGQTSSF. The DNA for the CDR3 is TGTGCCAGCAGCTTAGAGGGACAGACATCCAGCTTC.

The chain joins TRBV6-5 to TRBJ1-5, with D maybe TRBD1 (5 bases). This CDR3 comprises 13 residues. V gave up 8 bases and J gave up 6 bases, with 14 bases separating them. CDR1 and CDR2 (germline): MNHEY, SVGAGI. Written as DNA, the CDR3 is TGTGCCAGCGCGGCAGGGTGGGGTCAGCCCCAGCATTTT. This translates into CASAAGWGQPQHF.

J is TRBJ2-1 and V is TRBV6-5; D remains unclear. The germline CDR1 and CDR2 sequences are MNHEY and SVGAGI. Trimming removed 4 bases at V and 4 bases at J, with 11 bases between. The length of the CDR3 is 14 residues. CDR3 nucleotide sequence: TGTGCCAGCAGTTCTCCCTTGGGGTACAATGAGCAGTTCTTC. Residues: CASSSPLGYNEQFF.

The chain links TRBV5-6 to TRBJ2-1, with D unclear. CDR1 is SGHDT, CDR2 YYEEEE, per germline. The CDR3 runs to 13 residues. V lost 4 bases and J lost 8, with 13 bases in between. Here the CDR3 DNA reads TGTGCCAGCAGCATACGAGCTCGCTATGAGCAGTTCTTC. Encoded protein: CASSIRARYEQFF. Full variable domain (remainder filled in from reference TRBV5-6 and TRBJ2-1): DAGVTQSPTHLIKTRGQQVTLRCSPKSGHDTVSWYQQALGQGPQFIFQYYEEEERQRGNFPDRFSGHQFPNYSSELNVNALLLGDSALYLCASSIRARYEQFFGPGTRLTVL.

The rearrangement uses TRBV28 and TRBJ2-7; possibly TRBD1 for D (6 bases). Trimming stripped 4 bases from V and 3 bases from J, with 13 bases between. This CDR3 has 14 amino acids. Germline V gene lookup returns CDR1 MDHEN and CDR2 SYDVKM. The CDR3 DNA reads TGTGCCAGCAGTTCACAGGGTTCGAACTACGAGCAGTACTTC. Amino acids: CASSSQGSNYEQYF. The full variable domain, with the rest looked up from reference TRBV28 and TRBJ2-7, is DVKVTQSSRYLVKRTGEKVFLECVQDMDHENMFWYRQDPGLGLRLIYFSYDVKMKEKGDIPEGYSVSREKKERFSLILESASTNQTSMYLCASSSQGSNYEQYFGPGTRLTVT.

CDR3 DNA: TGTGCCAGCAGTTACCGTCCGGACAGCGCTAACTATGGCTACACCTTC. This translates into CASSYRPDSANYGYTF. J is TRBJ1-2 and V is TRBV6-6; the D gene is possibly TRBD1 (6 bases). Looked up from germline, CDR1 is MNHNY and CDR2 is SVGAGI (reference sequence). The CDR3 runs to 16 residues. V gave up 2 bases and J gave up 0 bases, with 13 bases separating them.

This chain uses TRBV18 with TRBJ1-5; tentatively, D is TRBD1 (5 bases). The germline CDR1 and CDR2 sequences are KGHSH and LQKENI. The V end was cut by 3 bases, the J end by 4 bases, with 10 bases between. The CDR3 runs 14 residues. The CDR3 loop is CASSPGDGNQPQHF. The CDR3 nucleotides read TGTGCCAGCTCACCGGGGGACGGGAATCAGCCCCAGCATTTT.

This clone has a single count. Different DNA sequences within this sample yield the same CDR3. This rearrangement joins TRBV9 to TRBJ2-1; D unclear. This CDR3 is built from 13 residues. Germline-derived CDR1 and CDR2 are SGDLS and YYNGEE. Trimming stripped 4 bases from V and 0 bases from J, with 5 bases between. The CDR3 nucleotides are TGTGCCAGCAGCCCTCGCTCCTACAATGAGCAGTTCTTC. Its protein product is CASSPRSYNEQFF.

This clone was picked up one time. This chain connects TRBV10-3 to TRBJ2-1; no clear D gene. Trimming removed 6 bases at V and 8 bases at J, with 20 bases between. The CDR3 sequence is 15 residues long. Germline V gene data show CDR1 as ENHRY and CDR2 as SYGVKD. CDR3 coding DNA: TGTGCCATCAGCGGCGGTAGCTCAGCGTTGGATGAGCAGTTCTTC. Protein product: CAISGGSSALDEQFF.

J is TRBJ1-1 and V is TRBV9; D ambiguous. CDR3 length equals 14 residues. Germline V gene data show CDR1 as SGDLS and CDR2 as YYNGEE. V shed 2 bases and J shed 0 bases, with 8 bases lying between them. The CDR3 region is CASSVLGLNTEAFF. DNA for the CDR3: TGTGCCAGCAGCGTCTTAGGTCTGAACACTGAAGCTTTCTTT. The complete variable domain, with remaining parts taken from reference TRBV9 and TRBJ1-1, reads DSGVTQTPKHLITATGQRVTLRCSPRSGDLSVYWYQQSLDQGLQFLIQYYNGEERAKGNILERFSAQQFPDLHSELNLSSLELGDSALYFCASSVLGLNTEAFFGQGTRLTVV.